The 13 T cell receptor beta chains below were found in one sample sequenced in a study of T cells after yellow fever vaccination (dated by TCRdb to between 2018 and 2021). Libraries were constructed by 5' RACE. Sequenced on an Illumina HiSeq 2500. TCRdb trimmed the raw reads at Q25, called clones with MiXCR and kept productive beta chains. Each record represents a unique CDR3 protein, reported with the most common genes and DNA among its rows. The sample data list a few hundred thousand distinct CDR3 sequences, and about 6.6% of these were observed just once. Jointly, the top ten make up 18% of the sample. The treatment or condition label here, explained by the study, means: live attenuated yellow fever vaccine strain. Here the sequenced sample was PBMCs, taken around 45 days after the first yellow fever vaccination. The receptors stem from a young man who received the YFV17D yellow fever vaccine.

This clonotype was seen a handful of times. The chain recombines TRBV29-1 with TRBJ2-7; D might be TRBD1 (6 bases). Germline CDR1 is SQVTM and CDR2 is ANQGSEA. V gave up 7 bases and J gave up 3 bases, with 13 bases separating them. This CDR3 region has 12 residues. For the CDR3, the DNA is TGCAGCGCCGGAAGGGACATCTACGAGCAGTACTTC. Its protein product is CSAGRDIYEQYF.

This clonotype was seen many times. This chain links TRBV4-2 with TRBJ1-2, with D maybe TRBD1 (5 bases). The CDR3 has 16 residues. V was pared by 0 bases and J by 0 bases, with 11 bases between. From germline, CDR1 is LGHNA and CDR2 YNFKEQ. CDR3 coding DNA: TGTGCCAGCAGCCAAGAACGGGGCAGGACTAACTATGGCTACACCTTC. Translated: CASSQERGRTNYGYTF.

This clonotype turned up a few times. The gene calls are TRBV11-1 and TRBJ2-5; 10 positions match TRBD2. The CDR3 is made up of 18 amino acids. Germline CDR1 is SGHAT and CDR2 is FQDESV (reference sequence). V gave up 5 bases and J gave up 1 base; unmatched junction bases: 13. The CDR3 nucleotides are TGTGCCAGCAGCCCTCCCGGTGCTAGCGGGGGCCTCCAAGAGACCCAGTACTTC. This translates into CASSPPGASGGLQETQYF.

The V gene is TRBV12-3 or TRBV12-4, the J gene TRBJ2-5; 8 nucleotides match TRBD1. The CDR3 is made up of 14 amino acids. Germline trimming cut 5 bases from V and 2 bases from J; bases unmatched to any gene: 4. The CDR3 nucleotides read TGTGCCAGCAGTACCTGGACAGGGCAAGAGACCCAGTACTTC. Residues: CASSTWTGQETQYF.

This clonotype was detected only a few times. The V call is TRBV5-1, the J call TRBJ2-1; 10 positions agree with TRBD2. The V segment lost 3 bases and the J segment 15 bases; nucleotides outside the gene matches: 15. This CDR3 is built from 15 residues. CDR1 SGHRS and CDR2 YFSETQ come from the germline V gene. Here the CDR3 reads CASSSSAGGLLAPFF. The CDR3 DNA sequence: TGCGCCAGCAGCTCATCAGCGGGGGGGCTCCTAGCTCCGTTCTTC.

This clonotype was picked up many times. The chain is built from TRBV2 and TRBJ1-1; 9 bases agree with TRBD1. In germline, CDR1 is SNHLY, CDR2 FYNNEI. This CDR3 is built from 13 residues. Trimming cost V 6 bases and J 5 bases; bases outside gene matches: 4. For the CDR3, the DNA is TGTGCCAGCAGGGGGACAGGGTCAACTGAAGCTTTCTTT. Protein: CASRGTGSTEAFF.

About this clonotype: This may stem from a read error, because a much larger clone lies one nucleotide away. This likely comes from a read error, as the CDR3 has no conserved phenylalanine or tryptophan at its end. The chain carries TRBV7-9 and TRBJ2-5; 10 bases line up with TRBD1. The V and J ends lost 9 bases and 5 bases, in that order; junction bases with no gene match: 12. CDR1 and CDR2 from the germline V gene are SEHNR and FQNEAQ (reference sequence). The CDR3 runs to 15 residues. CDR3 sequence: CASATLTGGGETQYL. The CDR3 DNA is TGTGCCAGTGCGACATTGACAGGGGGCGGCGAGACCCAGTACCTC.

This clonotype was counted between two and nine times. The chain employs TRBV7-9 and TRBJ2-7; TRBD1 might be the D (7 bases). With 2 bases removed from V and 2 bases from J, the gap between germline ends came to 16 bases. Germline loops: CDR1 SEHNR, CDR2 FQNEAQ (reference sequence). The CDR3 is 16 amino acids. The CDR3 spells CASSLIGGGVTYEQYF. The CDR3 DNA is TGTGCCAGCAGCTTAATAGGAGGGGGCGTAACCTACGAGCAGTACTTC. The full variable domain, its missing parts supplied by reference TRBV7-9 and TRBJ2-7, is DTGVSQNPRHKITKRGQNVTFRCDPISEHNRLYWYRQTLGQGPEFLTYFQNEAQLEKSRLLSDRFSAERPKGSFSTLEIQRTEQGDSAMYLCASSLIGGGVTYEQYFGPGTRLTVT.

This sequence joins TRBV2 and TRBJ2-2; D possibly corresponds to TRBD1 (5 bases). V lost 7 bases, J lost 2 bases, and 11 bases lay in between. The CDR3 has 14 residues. Germline V gene sequence: CDR1 SNHLY, CDR2 FYNNEI. The CDR3 region is CASILQANTGELFF. The CDR3 nucleotides are TGTGCCAGCATTTTACAGGCTAACACCGGGGAGCTGTTTTTT.

The chain carries TRBV5-1 and TRBJ2-7, with D hard to call. Between the trimmed V and J ends, which lost 4 bases and 0 bases, there was a span of 8 bases. This CDR3 region has 13 residues. The germline V gene encodes CDR1 SGHRS and CDR2 YFSETQ. CDR3 loop: CASSDRISYEQYF. DNA for the CDR3: TGCGCCAGCAGCGATCGGATCTCCTACGAGCAGTACTTC. Using reference TRBV5-1 and TRBJ2-7 for the parts outside the CDR3, the full variable domain is KAGVTQTPRYLIKTRGQQVTLSCSPISGHRSVSWYQQTPGQGLQFLFEYFSETQRNKGNFPGRFSGRQFSNSRSEMNVSTLELGDSALYLCASSDRISYEQYFGPGTRLTVT.

This clonotype was observed a few times. The rearrangement links TRBV6-1 to TRBJ2-3, with D possibly matching TRBD2 (5 bases). Germline CDR1 MNHNS, CDR2 SASEGT. CDR3 length equals 14 residues. V dropped 6 bases and J dropped 0 bases, with 10 bases sitting between them. CDR3 DNA: TGTGCCAGCAGCAACGGGGTTAGCACAGATACGCAGTATTTT. As protein: CASSNGVSTDTQYF.

The DNA of the CDR3 is TGTGCCACCAGCAGTTCCAAAGGGGGTTTTACTAGCACAGATACGCAGTATTTT. It yields the protein CATSSSKGGFTSTDTQYF. The chain has TRBV15 and TRBJ2-3; the D gene is possibly TRBD1 (6 bases). The CDR3 totals 18 residues. V was trimmed by 3 bases and J by 0 bases, leaving 19 bases between them. Germline V lookup: CDR1 LNHNV, CDR2 YYDKDF (reference sequence).

This chain joins TRBV7-8 and TRBJ2-7; weak D call: TRBD2 (5 bases). In germline, CDR1 is SGHVS, CDR2 FQNEAQ. The V and J ends lost 3 bases and 4 bases respectively, with 13 bases between them. CDR3 length: 14 amino acids. The CDR3 region has the DNA TGTGCCAGCAGCTTTGGTCTGGGAGCTTACGAGCAGTACTTC. Translated, it gives CASSFGLGAYEQYF.